These 21 T cell receptor beta chains share one sample of origin, sequenced in a study of preoperative IRX-2 immunotherapy in early breast cancer. The repertoire was sequenced with immunoSEQ multiplex PCR; TCRdb's copy has only in-frame clones and lacks some. Among fewer than 70,000 clones listed, approximately 94% were seen once. Treatment indicated: preoperative locoregional IRX-2 cytokine immunotherapy. The material was obtained from a patient treated with IRX-2 immunotherapy. The receptors were sampled from a human donor with breast cancer.

This chain connects TRBV4-3 to TRBJ2-6, with a tentative D call TRBD1 (5 bases). This CDR3 is 16 amino acids long. With 4 bases removed from V and 1 base from J, the gap between germline ends came to 11 bases. Germline V lookup: CDR1 LGHNA, CDR2 YSLEER. CDR3 bases: TGCGCCAGCAGCCTTACAGGAGTTTCTGGGGCCAACGTCCTGACTTTC. Its translation is CASSLTGVSGANVLTF.

This clone was counted once. The chain uses TRBV2 and TRBJ2-1; 7 bases fit TRBD2. With V trimmed by 7 bases and J by 4 bases, 10 bases remained unmatched. CDR1 is SNHLY, CDR2 FYNNEI, per germline. The CDR3 runs to 15 residues. The CDR3 protein is CASNTFAGDYNEQFF. CDR3 DNA sequence: TGTGCCAGCAACACTTTTGCGGGAGATTACAATGAGCAGTTCTTC.

This rearrangement joins TRBV15 to TRBJ1-3; D remains unclear. The CDR3 contains 15 residues. The ends were cut back, 0 bases at V and 0 bases at J, with 6 bases in the middle. Germline V gene lookup returns CDR1 LNHNV and CDR2 YYDKDF (reference sequence). CDR3 nucleotides: TGTGCCACCAGCAGAGATCTATACTCTGGAAACACCATATATTTT. Amino acids: CATSRDLYSGNTIYF.

This chain links TRBV15 with TRBJ2-7, with D tentatively TRBD1 (6 bases). CDR1 and CDR2 from the germline V gene are LNHNV and YYDKDF (reference sequence). The V and J ends lost 4 bases and 2 bases respectively, with 15 bases between them. CDR3 length equals 15 residues. In DNA, the CDR3 is TGTGCCACCAGCAAACAGACAGGTTTCGCCTACGAGCAGTACTTC. Its translation: CATSKQTGFAYEQYF.

The J gene is TRBJ2-1, the V gene TRBV18; D not certain. Germline CDR1 reads KGHSH; CDR2 reads LQKENI. The CDR3 length is 16 residues. The germline V and J ends were trimmed by 9 bases and 4 bases, with 22 bases remaining between them. The CDR3: CASLEFEARAYNEQFF. CDR3 nucleotide sequence: TGTGCCAGTCTTGAGTTCGAAGCAAGGGCATACAATGAGCAGTTCTTC.

This chain connects TRBV2 to TRBJ1-5; 7 nucleotides line up with TRBD1. The CDR3 covers 14 residues. Trimming took 0 bases from V and 4 from J; bases not matched to a gene: 0. Germline assignment: CDR1 SNHLY and CDR2 FYNNEI. The CDR3 loop is CASSEATGNQPQHF. CDR3 in DNA: TGTGCCAGCAGTGAAGCGACAGGGAATCAGCCCCAGCATTTT.

The chain links TRBV7-9 to TRBJ1-2; 12 positions agree with TRBD1. The CDR3 runs 17 residues. Looked up from germline, CDR1 is SEHNR and CDR2 is FQNEAQ (reference sequence). V shed 5 bases, J shed 0 bases, and the junction held 7 bases outside the gene matches. The CDR3 region is CASSPGTGGKTNYGYTF. For the CDR3, the DNA is TGTGCCAGCAGCCCCGGGACAGGGGGCAAAACTAACTATGGCTACACCTTC.

The V call is TRBV15, the J call TRBJ1-5; D may be TRBD1 (5 bases). V lost 4 bases and J lost 8, with 12 bases in between. The CDR3 runs to 13 residues. CDR1 and CDR2 (germline): LNHNV, YYDKDF (reference sequence). Written as DNA, the CDR3 is TGTGCCACCAGCACTACAGGAATGGAGCCCCAGCATTTT. Translated, it gives CATSTTGMEPQHF. Drawing the rest from reference TRBV15 and TRBJ1-5, the complete variable domain is DAMVIQNPRYQVTQFGKPVTLSCSQTLNHNVMYWYQQKSSQAPKLLFHYYDKDFNNEADTPDNFQSRRPNTSFCFLDIRSPGLGDTAMYLCATSTTGMEPQHFGDGTRLSIL.

V is TRBV27 and J is TRBJ1-5, with D uncertain. Per the germline V gene, CDR1 is MNHEY and CDR2 is SMNVEV (reference sequence). CDR3 length: 12 amino acids. V lost 8 bases to trimming and J lost 4 bases, with 9 bases between them. CDR3 sequence reads: CASAFLNQPQHF. CDR3 DNA sequence: TGTGCCAGCGCCTTTTTGAATCAGCCCCAGCATTTT.

The chain combines TRBV5-1 with TRBJ2-7; TRBD1 aligns across 7 bases. Trimming took 3 bases from V and 0 from J; bases not matched to a gene: 6. The CDR3 spans 15 residues. CDR1 is SGHRS, CDR2 YFSETQ, per germline. The CDR3: CASSWRQGSSYEQYF. Here the CDR3 DNA reads TGCGCCAGCAGCTGGAGACAGGGAAGCTCCTACGAGCAGTACTTC.

The chain carries TRBV6-6 and TRBJ1-5, with unresolved D. Trimming removed 2 bases at V and 4 bases at J, with 15 bases between. Per the germline V gene, CDR1 is MNHNY and CDR2 is SVGAGI (reference sequence). The CDR3 is 16 amino acids. The CDR3 protein is CASSYGYGRLNQPQHF. The DNA of the CDR3 is TGTGCCAGCAGTTACGGTTACGGACGGCTGAATCAGCCCCAGCATTTT.

This chain uses TRBV5-8 with TRBJ2-7; a weak D match, TRBD2 (5 bases). The CDR3 consists of 14 residues. The V gene lost 4 bases and the J gene lost 7 bases, with 18 bases spanning the gap. The germline gives CDR1 SGHTS, CDR2 YDEGEE. The CDR3 DNA follows: TGTGCCAGCAGCCGCCAAGGCGGGTTCAGAGAGCAGTACTTC. Its protein is CASSRQGGFREQYF. Looking up the rest from reference TRBV5-8 and TRBJ2-7 gives the full variable domain: EAGVTQSPTHLIKTRGQQATLRCSPISGHTSVYWYQQALGLGLQFLLWYDEGEERNRGNFPPRFSGRQFPNYSSELNVNALELEDSALYLCASSRQGGFREQYFGPGTRLTVT.

The rearrangement uses TRBV19 and TRBJ1-1; D not resolved. CDR1 LNHDA and CDR2 SQIVND come from the germline V gene (reference sequence). The CDR3 is 15 amino acids. The V end was cut by 2 bases, the J end by 4 bases, with 14 bases between. Here the CDR3 reads CASSIFHTGSTEAFF. CDR3 DNA sequence: TGTGCCAGTAGTATATTCCACACGGGGAGCACTGAAGCTTTCTTT.

This chain links TRBV28 with TRBJ2-3; D not resolved. V was trimmed by 4 bases and J by 8 bases, leaving 7 bases between them. CDR1 and CDR2 (germline): MDHEN, SYDVKM. CDR3 size: 11 residues. DNA of the CDR3: TGTGCCAGCAGTTGGGCCTCTACGCAGTATTTT. Protein sequence: CASSWASTQYF.

The V and J genes are TRBV30 and TRBJ1-1, with a weak D call TRBD1 (5 bases). V dropped 0 bases and J dropped 6 bases, with 11 bases sitting between them. Germline CDR1 is GTSNPN and CDR2 is SVGIG (reference sequence). This CDR3 has 13 residues. Here the CDR3 reads CAWSVRGGAEAFF. The CDR3 bases are TGTGCCTGGAGTGTAAGGGGTGGCGCTGAAGCTTTCTTT.

This rearrangement joins TRBV5-4 to TRBJ2-1, with D unresolved. Germline loops: CDR1 SGHNT, CDR2 YYREEE (reference sequence). The CDR3 contains 16 residues. The V end lost 0 bases, the J end lost 4 bases, and 14 bases lay between the germline ends. The CDR3 reads CASSLDLMTGYNEQFF. CDR3 nucleotide sequence: TGTGCCAGCAGCTTGGACCTTATGACGGGTTACAATGAGCAGTTCTTC.

This chain uses TRBV21-1 with TRBJ2-3; the DNA was not compared with TRBD2, the D call given in the table. TRBV21-1 is noted as a pseudogene. CDR3 length: 14 amino acids. CDR3 region: CASSLDPLGDTQYF. The CDR3 nucleotides read TGTGCCAGCAGCCTCGATCCACTCGGGGATACGCAGTATTTT.

This chain connects TRBV6-6 to TRBJ1-1; 9 positions match TRBD1. J was trimmed by 5 bases and V by 6 bases; bases with no gene match: 7. The CDR3 is 14 residues long. CDR1 and CDR2 from the germline V gene are MNHNY and SVGAGI (reference sequence). The CDR3 loop is CASSRTGGATEAFF. In DNA, the CDR3 is TGTGCCAGCAGCCGTACAGGGGGCGCGACTGAAGCTTTCTTT.

The chain is built from TRBV7-8 and TRBJ2-5; 8 positions match TRBD2. The CDR3 length is 15 residues. Trimming cost V 4 bases and J 4 bases; bases outside gene matches: 8. The germline V gene has CDR1 SGHVS and CDR2 FQNEAQ. The CDR3 protein is CASSSNRGGGETQYF. In nucleotides, the CDR3 is TGTGCCAGCAGCTCCAACCGGGGGGGCGGAGAGACCCAGTACTTC.

Of note for this clone: The same CDR3 arises from other DNA sequences in this sample as well. The genes are TRBV5-1 and TRBJ1-2; D remains ambiguous. Trimming took 0 bases from V and 8 from J, leaving 8 bases between them. The CDR3 has 12 amino acids. From germline, CDR1 is SGHRS and CDR2 YFSETQ. The CDR3 nucleotides read TGCGCCAGCAGCTTGGATGGGGAGGGCTACACCTTC. Its protein product is CASSLDGEGYTF.

The chain combines TRBV6-1 with TRBJ2-3; D perhaps matches TRBD2 (6 bases). Trimming cost V 6 bases and J 1 base, with 11 bases left between them. CDR3 length: 14 amino acids. Germline CDR1 and CDR2: MNHNS and SASEGT. CDR3 nucleotides: TGTGCCAGCAGGACTAGTCTCGGCACAGATACGCAGTATTTT. This codes for CASRTSLGTDTQYF.